The 32 T cell receptor beta chains below were found in one sample sequenced in a study of shared T cell receptors in the human thymus. Sequencing used immunoSEQ multiplex PCR; TCRdb keeps in-frame clones, though not all of them. The sample shows 640,000 or so clones, 87% of them seen only once. This sample also appeared in a second study, on human thymus T cells.

The specimen was thymocytes. The receptors derive from a boy younger than two with a congenital heart defect.

V and J are TRBV28 and TRBJ2-7; 8 bases agree with TRBD1. Germline CDR1 is MDHEN and CDR2 is SYDVKM. The CDR3 totals 14 residues. After removal of 6 bases from V and 8 bases from J, the junction contained 12 bases not matched to a gene. CDR3 residues: CASSSGQGAMKQYF. CDR3 coding DNA: TGTGCCAGCAGCAGTGGACAGGGCGCGATGAAGCAGTACTTC.

Regarding this clone: Other DNA sequences within the sample encode an identical CDR3. The chain links TRBV9 to TRBJ2-3, with D perhaps TRBD2 (6 bases). The CDR3 is 15 residues long. Per germline, CDR1 SGDLS and CDR2 YYNGEE. The V end was cut by 0 bases, the J end by 0 bases, with 8 bases between. For the CDR3, the DNA is TGTGCCAGCAGCGTAGCCGGGACTAGCACAGATACGCAGTATTTT. Translation gives CASSVAGTSTDTQYF.

In this sample, this clone turned up once. The chain combines TRBV28 with TRBJ2-1; D is ambiguous. The CDR3 covers 15 residues. CDR1 is MDHEN, CDR2 SYDVKM, per germline. V was trimmed by 8 bases and J by 5 bases, leaving 19 bases between them. The CDR3 sequence is CASVGPPTRNNEQFF. CDR3 in DNA: TGTGCCAGCGTCGGTCCGCCGACGCGGAACAATGAGCAGTTCTTC. Supplemented by reference TRBV28 and TRBJ2-1, the full variable domain reads DVKVTQSSRYLVKRTGEKVFLECVQDMDHENMFWYRQDPGLGLRLIYFSYDVKMKEKGDIPEGYSVSREKKERFSLILESASTNQTSMYLCASVGPPTRNNEQFFGPGTRLTVL.

The J gene is TRBJ2-5, the V gene TRBV4-1; no clear D gene. The CDR3 is made up of 16 amino acids. Germline V gives CDR1 MGHRA, CDR2 YSYEKL. With 0 bases removed from V and 3 bases from J, the gap between germline ends came to 14 bases. Here the CDR3 DNA reads TGCGCCAGCAGCCAAGATAGACAACCCGCAAAAGAGACCCAGTACTTC. It specifies CASSQDRQPAKETQYF.

The chain links TRBV27 to TRBJ2-1, with TRBD2 as a possible D gene (6 bases). Germline V gene lookup returns CDR1 MNHEY and CDR2 SMNVEV (reference sequence). The CDR3 is made up of 14 amino acids. The V and J ends lost 7 bases and 2 bases respectively, with 12 bases between them. The CDR3 bases are TGTGCCAGCATCGGGGCGGGACCCTACAATGAGCAGTTCTTC. Protein: CASIGAGPYNEQFF.

This clone was seen only once. The chain carries TRBV30 and TRBJ2-2, with 9 bases aligning to TRBD2. CDR3 length equals 18 residues. Germline V gene sequence: CDR1 GTSNPN, CDR2 SVGIG (reference sequence). J lost 1 base, V lost 5 bases, and 14 bases had no gene match. CDR3 loop: CAWGRSSVAGENTGELFF. The CDR3 bases are TGTGCCTGGGGACGCTCCTCGGTAGCGGGAGAGAACACCGGGGAGCTGTTTTTT. The variable domain in full, with the rest retrieved from reference TRBV30 and TRBJ2-2, is SQTIHQWPATLVQPVGSPLSLECTVEGTSNPNLYWYRQAAGRGLQLLFYSVGIGQISSEVPQNLSASRPQDRQFILSSKKLLLSDSGFYLCAWGRSSVAGENTGELFFGEGSRLTVL.

This clone has a single count. The chain carries TRBV5-1 and TRBJ2-7; a weak D match, TRBD2 (6 bases). The V gene lost 5 bases and the J gene lost 6 bases, with 15 bases spanning the gap. The CDR3 covers 13 residues. CDR1 is SGHRS and CDR2 is YFSETQ in the germline V gene. CDR3 loop: CASRGGPRGEQYF. The CDR3 bases are TGCGCCAGCAGGGGAGGCCCCCGGGGCGAGCAGTACTTC.

V gene TRBV30 combines with J gene TRBJ2-2; 10 bases align to TRBD2. CDR1 GTSNPN and CDR2 SVGIG come from the germline V gene (reference sequence). V lost 4 bases and J lost 3; bases outside the gene matches: 8. The CDR3 runs to 16 residues. CDR3 DNA sequence: TGTGCCTGGAAAGCTTCTCTAGCGGGGGACACCGGGGAGCTGTTTTTT. Encoded protein: CAWKASLAGDTGELFF.

The chain couples TRBV28 to TRBJ2-6; maybe TRBD2 (5 bases). V shed 3 bases and J shed 4 bases, with 10 bases lying between them. Germline V gives CDR1 MDHEN, CDR2 SYDVKM. The CDR3 has 15 amino acids. CDR3 amino acids: CASSLWGEGANVLTF. CDR3 in DNA: TGTGCCAGCAGTTTGTGGGGAGAGGGGGCCAACGTCCTGACTTTC.

The J gene is TRBJ1-2, the V gene TRBV28; no reliable D call. CDR1 and CDR2 from the germline V gene are MDHEN and SYDVKM. The length of the CDR3 is 15 residues. V shed 6 bases and J shed 2 bases, with 16 bases lying between them. The CDR3 bases are TGTGCCAGCAGAATACCCACCACAACCAACTATGGCTACACCTTC. This gives the protein CASRIPTTTNYGYTF.

V and J are TRBV14 and TRBJ1-2; TRBD1 aligns across 8 bases. Germline CDR1 reads SGHDN; CDR2 reads FVKESK. J lost 5 bases, V lost 3 bases, and 5 bases had no gene match. The CDR3 consists of 14 residues. For the CDR3, the DNA is TGTGCCAGCAGCCAGAAACACAGGGGGTATGGCTACACCTTC. As protein: CASSQKHRGYGYTF. The variable domain in full, completed from reference TRBV14 and TRBJ1-2, reads EAGVTQFPSHSVIEKGQTVTLRCDPISGHDNLYWYRRVMGKEIKFLLHFVKESKQDESGMPNNRFLAERTGGTYSTLKVQPAELEDSGVYFCASSQKHRGYGYTFGSGTRLTVV.

J is TRBJ1-2 and V is TRBV10-3; D perhaps matches TRBD1 (6 bases). With 6 bases removed from V and 2 bases from J, the gap between germline ends came to 13 bases. Germline CDR1 and CDR2: ENHRY and SYGVKD. This CDR3 spans 14 amino acids. CDR3 in DNA: TGTGCCATCAGGAAGGACAGCGACAACTATGGCTACACCTTC. Translated, it gives CAIRKDSDNYGYTF.

For the CDR3, the DNA is TGCGCCAGCAGCCAAACCCCAGGGGTGACAGGGGTCAGGGAGACCCAGTACTTC. Translation: CASSQTPGVTGVRETQYF. The chain joins TRBV4-1 to TRBJ2-5, with 8 bases matching TRBD1. The germline V gene has CDR1 MGHRA and CDR2 YSYEKL. Trimming cost V 2 bases and J 5 bases; bases outside gene matches: 16. The CDR3 is 18 amino acids.

The V and J genes are TRBV4-3 and TRBJ1-1; possible D gene TRBD1, 5 bases. Trimming cost V 0 bases and J 4 bases, with 15 bases left between them. Germline V CDR1 and CDR2: LGHNA, YSLEER. The CDR3 loop spans 16 amino acids. CDR3 DNA: TGCGCCAGCAGCCAAGATCGGGTCGGGGGGAGCACTGAAGCTTTCTTT. Translating it yields CASSQDRVGGSTEAFF.

This rearrangement joins TRBV28 to TRBJ2-6; 7 nucleotides align to TRBD2. The CDR3 contains 16 residues. Germline CDR1 and CDR2: MDHEN and SYDVKM. V lost 5 bases, J lost 2 bases, and 6 bases stayed unmatched. The CDR3 DNA sequence: TGTGCCAGCAGTCGATCGGGAGGCACTGGGGCCAACGTCCTGACTTTC. Its protein product is CASSRSGGTGANVLTF.

The rearrangement links TRBV7-9 to TRBJ2-5; a possible D gene is TRBD1 (5 bases). V was trimmed by 1 base and J by 5 bases, leaving 11 bases between them. Germline V gives CDR1 SEHNR, CDR2 FQNEAQ (reference sequence). The CDR3 is made up of 14 amino acids. Written as DNA, the CDR3 is TGTGCCAGCAGCTTAGAGGGGCTTTGGGAGACCCAGTACTTC. This gives the protein CASSLEGLWETQYF.

J is TRBJ1-5 and V is TRBV10-3, with 8 bases matching TRBD1. Germline V gives CDR1 ENHRY, CDR2 SYGVKD. The CDR3 runs to 16 residues. After removal of 10 bases from V and 4 bases from J, the junction contained 15 bases not matched to a gene. CDR3 nucleotide sequence: TGTGCCACCCCGGACAGGGTCCCTCCTGGGAATCAGCCCCAGCATTTT. Its translation: CATPDRVPPGNQPQHF.

This clone was picked up a small number of times. Other DNA sequences in this specimen translate into the identical CDR3. The chain recombines TRBV28 with TRBJ2-7, with TRBD1 matching 11 bases. CDR3 length: 13 amino acids. The trim removed 5 bases at V and 4 bases at J, leaving 1 base unmatched. Germline CDR1 and CDR2: MDHEN and SYDVKM. CDR3 bases: TGTGCCAGCAGTGGACAGGGGGCGTACGAGCAGTACTTC. Its protein product is CASSGQGAYEQYF.

This clone was recorded only once. The genes are TRBV10-3 and TRBJ2-4; no reliable D call. Germline loops: CDR1 ENHRY, CDR2 SYGVKD. V dropped 10 bases and J dropped 14 bases, with 15 bases sitting between them. CDR3 length: 10 residues. As DNA, the CDR3 is TGTGCCACTCAACCGACGGCGGAGTACTTC. Protein: CATQPTAEYF.

The genes are TRBV19 and TRBJ2-1; 16 bases map to TRBD2. The J segment lost 6 bases and the V segment lost 6 bases, leaving 11 bases of the junction unmatched. Germline CDR1 and CDR2: LNHDA and SQIVND (reference sequence). CDR3 size: 18 residues. The CDR3 spells CASRTTGTSGRAGNEQFF. Here the CDR3 DNA reads TGTGCCAGTAGAACCACCGGGACTAGCGGGAGGGCCGGCAATGAGCAGTTCTTC.

The J gene is TRBJ1-2, the V gene TRBV29-1; the D is unclear. Trimming left V 5 bases short and J 7 bases short, with 11 bases between. The length of the CDR3 is 11 residues. From germline, CDR1 is SQVTM and CDR2 ANQGSEA. This CDR3 reads CSVYKESGYTF. In DNA, the CDR3 is TGCAGCGTTTATAAAGAGAGTGGCTACACCTTC.

The gene calls are TRBV28 and TRBJ2-3, with a tentative D call TRBD2 (6 bases). V was shortened by 1 base and J by 2 bases, with 16 bases between the two germline ends. The germline V gene encodes CDR1 MDHEN and CDR2 SYDVKM. The CDR3 sequence is 17 residues long. The chain's CDR3 is CASSLFGGPKFTDTQYF. The CDR3 DNA reads TGTGCCAGCAGTTTATTCGGGGGACCGAAATTCACAGATACGCAGTATTTT.

The chain employs TRBV4-1 and TRBJ2-5; 7 positions match TRBD2. Germline V gene data show CDR1 as MGHRA and CDR2 as YSYEKL. Trimming removed 0 bases from V and 5 bases from J; junction bases left unmatched: 12. The CDR3 is 17 amino acids. In nucleotides, the CDR3 is TGCGCCAGCAGCCAAGATTTTGTAACGGGGGGTGTGGAGACCCAGTACTTC. This gives the protein CASSQDFVTGGVETQYF.

This clone was counted a single time. V and J are TRBV28 and TRBJ2-3, with 9 positions matching TRBD2. CDR3 length: 18 amino acids. Germline V gene sequence: CDR1 MDHEN, CDR2 SYDVKM. V gave up 4 bases and J gave up 4 bases; unmatched junction bases: 15. CDR3 nucleotide sequence: TGTGCCAGCAGTTCCGCCCCACGCGGGGGGGCGGTTGCAGATACGCAGTATTTT. Protein: CASSSAPRGGAVADTQYF.

The chain couples TRBV10-1 to TRBJ2-1, with TRBD2 matching over 11 bases. The V and J ends lost 4 bases and 0 bases, in that order; junction bases with no gene match: 5. Germline V gene lookup returns CDR1 WNHNN and CDR2 SYGVQD (reference sequence). This CDR3 has 17 residues. The CDR3 protein is CASSGLAGPSSYNEQFF. The DNA of the CDR3 is TGCGCCAGCAGTGGACTAGCGGGGCCCAGCTCCTACAATGAGCAGTTCTTC.

CDR3 in amino acids: CASSLGTSYSRGNQPQHF. CDR3 DNA sequence: TGTGCCAGCAGTTTAGGGACATCTTATTCGAGGGGCAATCAGCCCCAGCATTTT. J is TRBJ1-5 and V is TRBV28; TRBD1 might be the D (6 bases). Between the trimmed V and J ends, which lost 2 bases and 2 bases, there was a span of 19 bases. CDR1 and CDR2 (germline): MDHEN, SYDVKM. The CDR3 extends over 18 amino acids.

This sequence joins TRBV19 and TRBJ1-5; 7 positions match TRBD1. Germline CDR1 is LNHDA and CDR2 is SQIVND (reference sequence). After removal of 3 bases from V and 3 bases from J, the junction contained 2 bases not matched to a gene. The CDR3 totals 14 residues. CDR3 in DNA: TGTGCCAGTAGTATGACAGGGTTCAATCAGCCCCAGCATTTT. Protein product: CASSMTGFNQPQHF.

V gene TRBV27 combines with J gene TRBJ1-5; tentative D call: TRBD1 (6 bases). Trimming removed 7 bases from V and 6 bases from J, with 16 bases in between. The CDR3 sequence is 14 residues long. Germline CDR1 and CDR2: MNHEY and SMNVEV (reference sequence). CDR3 amino acids: CASKYRGAGQPQHF. For the CDR3, the DNA is TGTGCCAGCAAATACCGGGGGGCCGGTCAGCCCCAGCATTTT.

This chain uses TRBV27 with TRBJ2-3; 9 positions agree with TRBD2. Trimming removed 5 bases from V and 0 bases from J; junction bases left unmatched: 6. The length of the CDR3 is 16 residues. From germline, CDR1 is MNHEY and CDR2 SMNVEV (reference sequence). CDR3 sequence: CASSLGTSFSTDTQYF. CDR3 DNA sequence: TGTGCCAGCAGTCTCGGGACTAGCTTTAGCACAGATACGCAGTATTTT.

This chain joins TRBV19 and TRBJ2-3; the D gene is possibly TRBD2 (5 bases). Germline V gives CDR1 LNHDA, CDR2 SQIVND (reference sequence). Trimming shortened V by 7 bases and J by 4 bases, and 6 bases separated the two germline ends. The CDR3 has 11 residues. The CDR3 region has the DNA TGTGCCAGTAAGGGAGCAGATACGCAGTATTTT. This gives the protein CASKGADTQYF.

The table lists this clone with a few counts. This chain uses TRBV19 with TRBJ2-7, with 10 bases fitting TRBD1. The junction had 9 bases not matched to a gene; V was cut back by 7 bases and J by 3 bases. Germline V gene sequence: CDR1 LNHDA, CDR2 SQIVND (reference sequence). The CDR3 runs to 15 residues. The CDR3 spells CASTSGTGEFYEQYF. The CDR3 nucleotides are TGTGCCAGTACCTCCGGGACAGGGGAATTCTACGAGCAGTACTTC.

The rearrangement links TRBV4-3 to TRBJ2-3, with 9 bases matching TRBD1. Losses at the gene ends were 6 bases for V and 0 bases for J; bases not matched to a gene: 4. The CDR3 length is 15 residues. Germline V lookup: CDR1 LGHNA, CDR2 YSLEER. In DNA, the CDR3 is TGCGCCAGCAGACGGACAGGGGAAAGCACAGATACGCAGTATTTT. It encodes CASRRTGESTDTQYF.